A selection of T cell receptor beta chains follows, all from one sample in a study of T cell repertoires in cytomegalovirus infection. TCRdb re-analysed the reads in MiXCR, keeping a single row per CDR3 protein. The sample has about 280,000 distinct CDR3 sequences, less than 25% seen once. No antigens are known for them. The sequences come from cultured PBMCs, collected from culture after CMV antigen stimulation. These receptors were collected from a human donor in good health (CMV status not recorded). Some clones in this sample may be carry-over from other donors' samples. CDR3s include the opening cysteine and the closing phenylalanine or tryptophan. D genes are given only for firm matches. Size tells how often a clone was seen (once, few, many) or the class of an expanded clone, and some rows leave it out.

.	TRBJ2-1	TRBV19	TRBD1	TGTGCCAGTAGGGACGATCACAGGGGATCCTACAATGAGCAGTTCTTC	CASRDDHRGSYNEQFF
many	TRBJ2-3	TRBV7-2	TRBD2	TGTGCCAGCAGCTTAAGGGCCCCGCGGCGGGAGGGCACAGATACGCAGTATTTT	CASSLRAPRREGTDTQYF
few	TRBJ2-2	TRBV25-1	.	TGTGCCAGCACGTTCCGGAACACCGGGGAGCTGTTTTTT	CASTFRNTGELFF
.	TRBJ1-1	TRBV5-6	.	TGTGCCAGGAGGAGGGACACTGAAGCTTTCTTT	CARRRDTEAFF
few	TRBJ1-1	TRBV29-1	TRBD1	TGCAGCGTTGATACAGGGGTCACTGAAGCTTTCTTT	CSVDTGVTEAFF
many	TRBJ1-1	TRBV7-2	.	TGTGCCAGCAGCCCCCCAAGCTATGAAGCTTTCTTT	CASSPPSYEAFF
.	TRBJ2-5	TRBV24-1	.	TGTGCCACCAGTGATCGGCGGGGGGATGGACAGGGCGCAAAAGAGACCCAGTACTTC	CATSDRRGDGQGAKETQYF
few	TRBJ2-5	TRBV18	TRBD2	TGTGCCAGCTCACCGAACCGGCGGGGGTCAGAGACCCAGTACTTC	CASSPNRRGSETQYF
many	TRBJ1-4	TRBV7-2	.	TGTGCCAGCAGCTTAGGCACAAGGGTCTATGAAAAACTGTTTTTT	CASSLGTRVYEKLFF
few	TRBJ2-3	TRBV12-3/TRBV12-4	.	TGTGCCAGCAGTCCCGGACTGCTCACAGATACGCAGTATTTT	CASSPGLLTDTQYF
many	TRBJ1-2	TRBV7-2	TRBD1	TGTGCCAGCAGCTTAGCCCTCAGGGGGTATGGCTACACCTTC	CASSLALRGYGYTF
few	TRBJ2-1	TRBV7-2	.	TGTGCCAGCAGCGTCATTCGCAGTTACAATGAGCAGTTCTTC	CASSVIRSYNEQFF
.	TRBJ2-1	TRBV7-9	.	TGTGCCAGCAGCTTAGTCGGGTCCGATGAGCAGTTCTTC	CASSLVGSDEQFF
many	TRBJ2-1	TRBV7-8	.	TGTGCCAGCAGCTTAGTGGTTGGGGCGGGGAAGCAGTTCTTC	CASSLVVGAGKQFF
many	TRBJ2-7	TRBV7-2	.	TGTGCCAGCAGCTTAAACAGGGTGGGTGAGCAGTACTTC	CASSLNRVGEQYF
many	TRBJ2-7	TRBV7-9	.	TGTGCCAGCAGCTTAGGCGTCTCGTTTGGGGAGCAGTACTTC	CASSLGVSFGEQYF
few	TRBJ1-1	TRBV9	.	TGTGCCAGCGAGAGATTCTACAGGGTTGGTTATGACACTGAAGCTTTCTTT	CASERFYRVGYDTEAFF
.	TRBJ2-1	TRBV5-1	TRBD1	TGCGCCAGCAGCTTGGGGACAGGGACGTTCAATGAGCAGTTCTTC	CASSLGTGTFNEQFF
.	TRBJ1-6	TRBV19	.	TGTGCCAGTACGGTTGGAACAGCCGTTACAAGCTCCTATAATTCACCCCTCCACTTT	CASTVGTAVTSSYNSPLHF
.	TRBJ2-3	TRBV9	.	TGTTCCAGCAGCGTAGGGAGGACAGGACTCACAGATACGCAGTATTTT	CSSSVGRTGLTDTQYF
few	TRBJ2-3	TRBV4-1	.	TGCGCCAGCAGCCAAGCCGGGGGCGGATGGGGAGATACGCAGTATTTT	CASSQAGGGWGDTQYF
few	TRBJ2-3	TRBV7-6	TRBD2	TGTGCCAGCAGCTTACGGGAGGGCCCGGACACAGATACGCAGTATTTT	CASSLREGPDTDTQYF
few	TRBJ2-1	TRBV3-1	TRBD1	TGTGCCAGCAGCCCAGACCCGGGACAGGGACGCAATGAGCAGTTCTTC	CASSPDPGQGRNEQFF
many	TRBJ2-5	TRBV7-2	.	TGTGCCAGCAGCTTGAGGAAGCTAGAGACCCAGTACTTC	CASSLRKLETQYF
.	TRBJ2-5	TRBV7-6	.	TGTGCCAGCAGCGCCGATAGGGAGACCCAGTACTTC	CASSADRETQYF
many	TRBJ1-3	TRBV7-2	.	TGTGCCAGCAGCTTAGGAGAAGGTGGAAACACCATATATTTT	CASSLGEGGNTIYF
few	TRBJ2-5	TRBV6-5	.	TGTGCCAGCAACAGAGGGTTGGGCGAGACCCAGTACTTC	CASNRGLGETQYF
.	TRBJ2-2	TRBV7-6	.	TGTGCCAGCAGAGAAACGGGGACCGGGGAGCTGTTTTTT	CASRETGTGELFF
few	TRBJ2-3	TRBV6-5	TRBD2	TGTGCCAGCAGCCCCCTGCGACTAGCGGGAGAATCAGATACGCAGTATTTT	CASSPLRLAGESDTQYF
.	TRBJ2-5	TRBV12-3/TRBV12-4	.	TGTGCCAGCACGAGGGGCACCCAAGAGACCCAGTACTTC	CASTRGTQETQYF
many	TRBJ2-1	TRBV10-3	TRBD2	TGTGCCTCCGGCGCTAGCGGGAGGGGGTACAATGAGCAGTTCTTC	CASGASGRGYNEQFF
many	TRBJ2-3	TRBV24-1	.	TGTGCCACCAGTGTTACGGGAATCACAGATACGCAGTATTTT	CATSVTGITDTQYF
.	TRBJ2-3	TRBV20-1	TRBD2	TGCAGTGCTAGTGGGACTAGCGGGAGAAAAGATACGCAGTATTTT	CSASGTSGRKDTQYF
.	TRBJ2-2	TRBV10-3	TRBD2	TGTGCCATCAGATCTAGCGGGACCACCGGGGAGCTGTTTTTT	CAIRSSGTTGELFF
.	TRBJ2-6	TRBV7-2	.	TGTGCCAGCAGCTTAAGGTCGGGGCAATCTGGGGCCAACGTCCTGACTTTC	CASSLRSGQSGANVLTF
few	TRBJ2-1	TRBV19	TRBD1	TGTGCCAGTAGTACAGGGGGCTTCTACAATGAGCAGTTCTTC	CASSTGGFYNEQFF
few	TRBJ2-7	TRBV7-2	TRBD1	TGTGCCAGCAGCACCCCACCCAGGACACAGGGGGCCTTCCCCTACGAGCAGTACTTC	CASSTPPRTQGAFPYEQYF
once	TRBJ1-2	TRBV7-8	TRBD1	TGTGCCAGCAGCGTCGACAGGGTCTTAGGCTACACCTTC	CASSVDRVLGYTF
.	TRBJ2-7	TRBV7-6	TRBD2	TGTGCCAGCAGCTTAGAAGCGGGAGAGAACGAGCAGTACTTC	CASSLEAGENEQYF
.	TRBJ2-5	TRBV10-3	TRBD2	TGTGCCATCAGTGAGGGAGGACTAGCGGGAGGCCCCCTCCAAGAGACCCAGTACTTC	CAISEGGLAGGPLQETQYF
.	TRBJ1-1	TRBV18	.	TGTGCCAGCTCACCAGGTGACGGGCAGGGTAGGACTGAAGCTTTCTTT	CASSPGDGQGRTEAFF
.	TRBJ2-1	TRBV20-1	.	TGCAGTGCTCATCACGGCGGGGCCGGGAAGGGTGAGCAGTTCTTC	CSAHHGGAGKGEQFF
.	TRBJ1-2	TRBV6-2/TRBV6-3	.	TGTGCCAGCAGTCGCCCCGGATATGGCTACACCTTC	CASSRPGYGYTF
many	TRBJ2-3	TRBV7-2	TRBD1	TGTGCCAGCAGCTCACAGGGGGCGTTAGATACGCAGTATTTT	CASSSQGALDTQYF
.	TRBJ2-5	TRBV20-1	TRBD2	TGCAGTGCGGCACTAGCGGGAGTACAAGAGACCCAGTACTTC	CSAALAGVQETQYF
few	TRBJ1-5	TRBV10-3	.	TGTGCCATCAGTGTAGAGAGGGTTCAGCCCCAGCATTTT	CAISVERVQPQHF
few	TRBJ2-3	TRBV2	.	TGTGCCAGCAGTGAAGCGCACAGCGGCACAGATACGCAGTATTTT	CASSEAHSGTDTQYF
.	TRBJ2-5	TRBV20-1	.	TGCAGTGCTAGACAGTATGGGGAGACCCAGTACTTC	CSARQYGETQYF
few	TRBJ1-3	TRBV19	TRBD1	TGTGCCAGTAGTCTGGGACAGGGGGGGTACACCATATATTTT	CASSLGQGGYTIYF
few	TRBJ1-1	TRBV29-1	.	TGCAGCGTTGAAGACGCAGGGGCAGGGAACACTGAAGCTTTCTTT	CSVEDAGAGNTEAFF